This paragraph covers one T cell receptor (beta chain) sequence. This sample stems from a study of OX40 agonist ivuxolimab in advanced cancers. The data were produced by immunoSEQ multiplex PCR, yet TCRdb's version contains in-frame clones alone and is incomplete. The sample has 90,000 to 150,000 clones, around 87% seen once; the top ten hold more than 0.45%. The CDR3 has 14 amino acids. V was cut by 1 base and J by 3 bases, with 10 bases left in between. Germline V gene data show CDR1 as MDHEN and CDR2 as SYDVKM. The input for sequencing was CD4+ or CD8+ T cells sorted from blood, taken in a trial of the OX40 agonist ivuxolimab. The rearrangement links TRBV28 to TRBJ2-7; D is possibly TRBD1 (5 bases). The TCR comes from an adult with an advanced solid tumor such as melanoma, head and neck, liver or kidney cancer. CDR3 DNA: TGTGCCAGCAGTTTATCCGGGCAGGGCTACGAGCAGTACTTC. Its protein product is CASSLSGQGYEQYF. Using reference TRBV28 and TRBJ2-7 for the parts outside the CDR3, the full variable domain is DVKVTQSSRYLVKRTGEKVFLECVQDMDHENMFWYRQDPGLGLRLIYFSYDVKMKEKGDIPEGYSVSREKKERFSLILESASTNQTSMYLCASSLSGQGYEQYFGPGTRLTVT.